This entry describes one T cell receptor beta chain. Its antigen remains unidentified. The data are from a study of CXCR3-negative and CXCR3-positive naive CD8 T cells. Across the whole study: Each library gave roughly 1.4 +/- 0.3 million of approximately 150 million TRB reads. Notes on the study in general: Once cells were cryopreserved, CXCR3 expression went down partly, and most assays used fresh PBMCs. Naive cells, whether CXCR3-negative or CXCR3-positive, had similar TRBV-TRBJ usage, while memory cells differed. Both naive subsets had comparably high diversity; memory CD8+ cells much lower.

Per the germline V gene, CDR1 is LGHDT and CDR2 is YNNKEL (reference sequence). This CDR3 comprises 14 residues. TRB cDNA was prepared as libraries by UMI-labeled 5' RACE. TCRdb re-called the 5' RACE reads and gives one entry per CDR3 protein, without DNA. The sample has 45,000 to 65,000 distinct CDR3 sequences. The sequencing input was memory CD8+ T cells from blood. This chain connects TRBV3-1 to TRBJ2-3; TCRdb gives TRBD2 as the D gene, but with no DNA this cannot be confirmed. The sequence derives from a human donor in good health. Some clones in this sample may be carry-over from other donors' samples. The CDR3 is CASSLRDFTDTQYF.